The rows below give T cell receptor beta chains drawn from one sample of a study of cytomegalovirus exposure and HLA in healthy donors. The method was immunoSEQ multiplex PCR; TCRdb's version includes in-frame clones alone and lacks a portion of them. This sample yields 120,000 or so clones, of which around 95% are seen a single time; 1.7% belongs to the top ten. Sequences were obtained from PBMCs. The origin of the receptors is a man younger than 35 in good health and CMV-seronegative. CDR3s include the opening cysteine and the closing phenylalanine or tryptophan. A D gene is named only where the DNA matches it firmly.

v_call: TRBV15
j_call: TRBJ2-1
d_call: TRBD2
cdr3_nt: TGTGCCACCAGCGGGCCTAGCGGGGTCAATAACAATGAGCAGTTCTTC
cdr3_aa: CATSGPSGVNNNEQFF

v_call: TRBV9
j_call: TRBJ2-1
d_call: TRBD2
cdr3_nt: TGTGCCAGCAGCGGAGCGGGGGCCCGAACCTACAATGAGCAGTTCTTC
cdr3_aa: CASSGAGARTYNEQFF

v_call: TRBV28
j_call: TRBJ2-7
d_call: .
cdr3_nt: TGTGCCAGCAGCATCAACGCCGCTACAGGGATCTCGAGCTCCTACGAGCAGTACTTC
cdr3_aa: CASSINAATGISSSYEQYF

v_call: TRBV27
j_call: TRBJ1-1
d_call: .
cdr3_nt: TGTGCCAGCAGTTTAGGCCCAAAACCCTCTAACACTGAAGCTTTCTTT
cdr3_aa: CASSLGPKPSNTEAFF

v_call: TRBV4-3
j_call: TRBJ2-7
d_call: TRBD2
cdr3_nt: TGCGCCAGCAGCCAATCGACTAGCCTCTACGAGCAGTACTTC
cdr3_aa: CASSQSTSLYEQYF

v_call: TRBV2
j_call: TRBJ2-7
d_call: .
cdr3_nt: TGTGCCAGCAGTGAAGGGAAGGGGTACGAGCAGTACTTC
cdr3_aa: CASSEGKGYEQYF

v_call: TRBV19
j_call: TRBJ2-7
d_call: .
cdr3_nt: TGTGCCAGTAGTTTGGCTAACGGGGGCGAGCAGTACTTC
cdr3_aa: CASSLANGGEQYF

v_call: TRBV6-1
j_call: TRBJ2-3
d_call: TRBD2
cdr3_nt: TGTGCCAGCAGTGACGTGACTAGCGCCATCGGGGATACGCAGTATTTT
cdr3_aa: CASSDVTSAIGDTQYF

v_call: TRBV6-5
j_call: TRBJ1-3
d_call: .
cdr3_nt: TGTGCCAGCACCGAGGACCGGGGTTCTGGAAACACCATATATTTT
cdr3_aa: CASTEDRGSGNTIYF

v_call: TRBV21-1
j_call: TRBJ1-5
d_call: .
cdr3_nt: TGTGCCAGCACGCTACATCTCCCACAGGGTCAGCCCCAGCATTTT
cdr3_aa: CASTLHLPQGQPQHF

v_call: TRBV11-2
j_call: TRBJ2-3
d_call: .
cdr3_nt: TGTGCCAGCAGCCCCCAGGCCCAGGGGCGACCAGATACGCAGTATTTT
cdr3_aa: CASSPQAQGRPDTQYF

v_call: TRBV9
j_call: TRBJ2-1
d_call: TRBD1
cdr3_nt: TGTGCCAGCAGCGTAGAAGGGACAGGGTCCTACAATGAGCAGTTCTTC
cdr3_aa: CASSVEGTGSYNEQFF

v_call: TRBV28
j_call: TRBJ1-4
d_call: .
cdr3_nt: TGTGCCAGCACGAGGGCTGAAAAACTGTTTTTT
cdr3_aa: CASTRAEKLFF

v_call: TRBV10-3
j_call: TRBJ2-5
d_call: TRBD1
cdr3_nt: TGTGCCATCAGTCCTTTTTCCGGGACAGGGGGAATCCAAGAGACCCAGTACTTC
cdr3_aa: CAISPFSGTGGIQETQYF

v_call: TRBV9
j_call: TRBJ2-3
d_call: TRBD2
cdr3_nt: TGTGCCAGCAGCGTAGTACCAAGCGGGAGCGTAGATACGCAGTATTTT
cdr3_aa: CASSVVPSGSVDTQYF

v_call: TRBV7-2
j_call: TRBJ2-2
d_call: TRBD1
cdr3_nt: TGTGCCAGCACCGAGGGACAGGGCAATCCCGGGGAGCTGTTTTTT
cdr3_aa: CASTEGQGNPGELFF

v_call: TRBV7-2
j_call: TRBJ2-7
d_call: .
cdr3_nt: TGTGCCAGCAGCTCCACCTACGAGCAGTACTTC
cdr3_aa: CASSSTYEQYF

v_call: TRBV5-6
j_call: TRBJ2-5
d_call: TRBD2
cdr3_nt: TGTGCCAGCAGCTACCGGGGGCGGGAGGTTGGAGAGACCCAGTACTTC
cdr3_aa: CASSYRGREVGETQYF

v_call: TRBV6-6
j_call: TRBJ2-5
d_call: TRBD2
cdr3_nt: TGTGCCAGCAACCCGACTAGCGGGAGGGCCGTGGAGACCCAGTACTTC
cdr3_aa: CASNPTSGRAVETQYF